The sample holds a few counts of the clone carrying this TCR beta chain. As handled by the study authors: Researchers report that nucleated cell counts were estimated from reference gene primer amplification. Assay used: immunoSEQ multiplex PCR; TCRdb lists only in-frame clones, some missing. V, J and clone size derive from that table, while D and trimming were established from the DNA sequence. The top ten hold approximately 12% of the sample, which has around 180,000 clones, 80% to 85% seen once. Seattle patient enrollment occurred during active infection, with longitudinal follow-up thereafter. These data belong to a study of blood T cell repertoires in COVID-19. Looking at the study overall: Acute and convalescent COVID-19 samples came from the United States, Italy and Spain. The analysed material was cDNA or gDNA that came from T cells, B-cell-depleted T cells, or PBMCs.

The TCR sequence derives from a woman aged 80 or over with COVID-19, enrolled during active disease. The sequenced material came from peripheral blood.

CDR3 nucleotide sequence: TGTGCCAGCAGTGCCGGGGACTATGGCTACACCTTC. This sequence encodes CASSAGDYGYTF. The chain couples TRBV25-1 to TRBJ1-2; no reliable D call. The V end was cut by 4 bases, the J end by 3 bases, with 6 bases between. This CDR3 comprises 12 residues. Looked up from germline, CDR1 is MGHDK and CDR2 is SYGVNS.